This passage covers 23 T cell receptor beta chains from one sample sequenced in a study of blood T cell repertoires in COVID-19. Repertoires were generated with immunoSEQ multiplex PCR, while TCRdb's copy carries only in-frame clones and drops some. The table includes about 270,000 clones, about 91% detected once. The specimen sequenced was PBMCs or T cells enriched from blood (not recorded which). The source is a man aged 40-49 years who had been exposed to COVID-19.

The V gene is TRBV10-3, the J gene TRBJ1-1; D gene uncertain. Trimming took 2 bases from V and 5 from J, leaving 6 bases between them. This CDR3 spans 12 amino acids. Germline V gene data show CDR1 as ENHRY and CDR2 as SYGVKD. The CDR3 nucleotides read TGTGCCATCAGTGAGAGAGGTACTGAAGCTTTCTTT. Encoded protein: CAISERGTEAFF.

The chain combines TRBV5-3 with TRBJ1-1; D remains ambiguous. TRBV5-3 counts as an open reading frame of uncertain function. The CDR3 consists of 15 residues. V was trimmed by 1 base and J by 1 base, leaving 11 bases between them. The CDR3 reads CARSLFVQTNTEAFF. CDR3 in DNA: TGTGCCAGAAGCTTGTTTGTACAGACGAACACTGAAGCTTTCTTT.

The rearrangement uses TRBV4-2 and TRBJ1-4, with 7 bases aligning to TRBD1. This CDR3 region has 15 residues. V lost 0 bases to trimming and J lost 7 bases; unmatched junction nucleotides: 5. Germline values: CDR1 LGHNA, CDR2 YNFKEQ. This CDR3 is CASSQDLRQGEKLFF. For the CDR3, the DNA is TGTGCCAGCAGCCAAGATCTAAGACAGGGTGAAAAACTGTTTTTT.

The J gene is TRBJ1-1, the V gene TRBV6-1, with D perhaps TRBD1 (6 bases). This CDR3 region has 15 residues. V was shortened by 1 base and J by 0 bases, with 9 bases between the two germline ends. Germline V gene sequence: CDR1 MNHNS, CDR2 SASEGT. The chain's CDR3 is CASSEETGLNTEAFF. The CDR3 DNA is TGTGCCAGCAGTGAAGAGACAGGCCTGAACACTGAAGCTTTCTTT.

V is TRBV19 and J is TRBJ1-1, with a weak D call TRBD1 (6 bases). CDR1 and CDR2 (germline): LNHDA, SQIVND (reference sequence). Trimming pared 5 bases from V and 0 bases from J, leaving 16 bases between. The CDR3 is made up of 16 amino acids. CDR3 sequence: CASSPHQGQLNTEAFF. DNA for the CDR3: TGTGCCAGTAGTCCCCACCAGGGACAACTGAACACTGAAGCTTTCTTT. The full variable domain, in which reference TRBV19 and TRBJ1-1 provide the parts outside the CDR3, is DGGITQSPKYLFRKEGQNVTLSCEQNLNHDAMYWYRQDPGQGLRLIYYSQIVNDFQKGDIAEGYSVSREKKESFPLTVTSAQKNPTAFYLCASSPHQGQLNTEAFFGQGTRLTVV.

V gene TRBV6-5 combines with J gene TRBJ1-3, with D perhaps matching TRBD1 (5 bases). The CDR3 runs to 14 residues. Per germline, CDR1 MNHEY and CDR2 SVGAGI. The V end lost 8 bases, the J end lost 2 bases, and 13 bases lay between the germline ends. In DNA, the CDR3 is TGTGCCAGCGCCGGGGGACTGACTGGAAACACCATATATTTT. It yields the protein CASAGGLTGNTIYF.

V gene TRBV7-2 combines with J gene TRBJ2-7; unclear D gene. CDR1 is SGHTA, CDR2 FQGNSA, per germline. Trimming shortened V by 7 bases and J by 5 bases, and 6 bases separated the two germline ends. The CDR3 spans 10 residues. DNA of the CDR3: TGTGCCAGCACCACTAACGAGCAGTACTTC. Translated, it gives CASTTNEQYF.

J is TRBJ2-7 and V is TRBV27; no definite D call. V lost 5 bases and J 4 bases, leaving 9 bases between the germline ends. Germline V gives CDR1 MNHEY, CDR2 SMNVEV (reference sequence). The CDR3 has 12 amino acids. CDR3 DNA sequence: TGTGCCAGCAGTCCGGGTCTATACGAGCAGTACTTC. Encoded protein: CASSPGLYEQYF.

J is TRBJ1-2 and V is TRBV5-5, with 7 bases lining up with TRBD1. V lost 0 bases, J lost 5 bases, and 1 base stayed unmatched. The CDR3 runs 13 residues. Germline CDR1 reads SGHKS; CDR2 reads YYEKEE (reference sequence). CDR3 sequence reads: CASSLETGYGYTF. In nucleotides, the CDR3 is TGTGCCAGCAGCTTGGAGACAGGGTATGGCTACACCTTC.

V gene TRBV4-2 combines with J gene TRBJ1-3; TRBD1 matches at 9 bases. V lost 3 bases and J lost 4; bases outside the gene matches: 10. The CDR3 runs 17 residues. CDR1 LGHNA and CDR2 YNFKEQ come from the germline V gene. CDR3 nucleotides: TGTGCCAGCAGCCAGGGGACAGGGAGTAGACCGGGAAACACCATATATTTT. Its translation is CASSQGTGSRPGNTIYF.

The chain links TRBV2 to TRBJ2-2; possibly TRBD2 for D (5 bases). CDR1 and CDR2 from the germline V gene are SNHLY and FYNNEI. The CDR3 totals 13 residues. V was pared by 4 bases and J by 7 bases, with 10 bases between. The CDR3 DNA reads TGTGCCAGCAGTGGGGTCAGCGGCGGGGAGCTGTTTTTT. It yields the protein CASSGVSGGELFF. The variable domain in full, completed from reference TRBV2 and TRBJ2-2, reads EPEVTQTPSHQVTQMGQEVILRCVPISNHLYFYWYRQILGQKVEFLVSFYNNEISEKSEIFDDQFSVERPDGSNFTLKIRSTKLEDSAMYFCASSGVSGGELFFGEGSRLTVL.

This chain connects TRBV7-9 to TRBJ2-3; 12 bases line up with TRBD1. There are 16 residues in the CDR3. Germline V gene sequence: CDR1 SEHNR, CDR2 FQNEAQ (reference sequence). The V gene end was trimmed by 5 bases and the J gene end by 3 bases; junction bases not matched to a gene: 6. The CDR3 sequence is CASSRGQGAGTDTQYF. DNA for the CDR3: TGTGCCAGCAGCCGGGGACAGGGGGCTGGAACAGATACGCAGTATTTT.

CDR3 sequence reads: CASSRGLRTGVWTGELFF. In DNA form, the CDR3 reads TGTGCCAGCAGCCGAGGCTTACGGACAGGAGTATGGACCGGGGAGCTGTTTTTT. This chain uses TRBV14 with TRBJ2-2, with 7 bases fitting TRBD1. The J segment lost 5 bases and the V segment lost 4 bases, leaving 16 bases of the junction unmatched. Germline V gene data show CDR1 as SGHDN and CDR2 as FVKESK. CDR3 length: 18 amino acids.

V and J are TRBV19 and TRBJ1-5; D ambiguous. The CDR3 extends over 15 amino acids. Germline V CDR1 and CDR2: LNHDA, SQIVND (reference sequence). V lost 3 bases and J 0 bases, leaving 9 bases between the germline ends. The CDR3 protein is CASSIGSYSNQPQHF. In nucleotides, the CDR3 is TGTGCCAGTAGTATTGGCAGTTATAGCAATCAGCCCCAGCATTTT.

This sequence joins TRBV5-4 and TRBJ2-5; 10 bases line up with TRBD1. This CDR3 is 16 amino acids long. Germline V gives CDR1 SGHNT, CDR2 YYREEE (reference sequence). J lost 3 bases, V lost 3 bases, and 8 bases had no gene match. This CDR3 reads CASSSYAGTGEETQYF. CDR3 sequence (DNA): TGTGCCAGCAGCTCCTACGCAGGGACAGGGGAAGAGACCCAGTACTTC. Full variable domain (missing parts from reference TRBV5-4 and TRBJ2-5): ETGVTQSPTHLIKTRGQQVTLRCSSQSGHNTVSWYQQALGQGPQFIFQYYREEENGRGNFPPRFSGLQFPNYSSELNVNALELDDSALYLCASSSYAGTGEETQYFGPGTRLLVL.

This clone has only one observation. V and J are TRBV19 and TRBJ1-1; D gene uncertain. Trimming removed 6 bases from V and 1 base from J, with 9 bases in between. This CDR3 region has 13 residues. Germline values: CDR1 LNHDA, CDR2 SQIVND (reference sequence). The CDR3 bases are TGTGCCAGTAGGCTCAGCGGGAACACTGAAGCTTTCTTT. This sequence encodes CASRLSGNTEAFF.

The J gene is TRBJ2-5, the V gene TRBV24-1, with a tentative D call TRBD2 (5 bases). The V gene lost 4 bases and the J gene lost 3 bases, with 14 bases spanning the gap. CDR1 KGHDR and CDR2 SFDVKD come from the germline V gene. The CDR3 extends over 15 amino acids. Here the CDR3 DNA reads TGTGCCACCAGTGAGCCCGGAGGCTGGGAAGAGACCCAGTACTTC. Residues: CATSEPGGWEETQYF.

V gene TRBV6-5 combines with J gene TRBJ2-1; no clear D. V shed 1 base and J shed 5 bases, with 12 bases lying between them. The CDR3 totals 15 residues. Germline CDR1 reads MNHEY; CDR2 reads SVGAGI. The CDR3, as DNA: TGTGCCAGCAGTTACTTCCAGGCCAAGAACAATGAGCAGTTCTTC. It codes for CASSYFQAKNNEQFF.

The CDR3 bases are TGTGCCAGCAGCTACAGGGGCTCCTACGAGCAGTACTTC. Amino acids: CASSYRGSYEQYF. The chain combines TRBV14 with TRBJ2-7; 7 nucleotides agree with TRBD1. From germline, CDR1 is SGHDN and CDR2 FVKESK. The CDR3 totals 13 residues. Trimming removed 5 bases from V and 0 bases from J; junction bases left unmatched: 1.

This clone appeared a single time. CDR3 sequence: CSVDISGFGYTF. CDR3 sequence (DNA): TGCAGCGTTGATATTTCGGGGTTCGGCTACACCTTC. The chain employs TRBV29-1 and TRBJ1-2, with no clear D. The ends were cut back, 3 bases at V and 8 bases at J, with 13 bases in the middle. The CDR3 has 12 residues. Germline V gives CDR1 SQVTM, CDR2 ANQGSEA.

The chain joins TRBV14 to TRBJ2-7, with D possibly being TRBD1 (6 bases). Germline CDR1 SGHDN, CDR2 FVKESK. Trimming took off 2 bases at V and 2 bases at J, with 13 bases between the two ends. CDR3 length equals 15 residues. In DNA form, the CDR3 reads TGTGCCAGCAGCCAACTGGAGTCAGGGGCCTACGAGCAGTACTTC. Its translation is CASSQLESGAYEQYF.

The rearrangement links TRBV5-1 to TRBJ1-1; the match to TRBD1 covers 8 bases. The V and J ends lost 4 bases and 6 bases, in that order; junction bases with no gene match: 5. Germline lookup yields CDR1 SGHRS and CDR2 YFSETQ. The CDR3 consists of 13 residues. The DNA of the CDR3 is TGCGCCAGCAGCCGGGGACAGGTCCCTGAAGCTTTCTTT. This sequence encodes CASSRGQVPEAFF.

J is TRBJ1-1 and V is TRBV18; 7 positions match TRBD1. The CDR3 length is 15 residues. The V gene's germline CDR1 is KGHSH and CDR2 LQKENI. V trimming: 4 bases; J trimming: 4 bases; junction bases outside the gene matches: 9. The DNA for the CDR3 is TGTGCCAGCTCACAATCAGGACAGGCGGGCACTGAAGCTTTCTTT. It is translated as CASSQSGQAGTEAFF.